Following are 22 T cell receptor beta chains from one sample sequenced in a study of blood T cell repertoires in COVID-19. Measured with immunoSEQ multiplex PCR; TCRdb has only the in-frame clones, and not every one. The sample records 150,000 or so clones, roughly 77% being singletons. The source material was peripheral blood. These receptors were collected from a woman in her sixties or seventies with COVID-19, enrolled during active disease.

The J gene is TRBJ1-3, the V gene TRBV19; D is undetermined. Trimming stripped 7 bases from V and 2 bases from J, with 18 bases between. This CDR3 is 16 amino acids long. CDR1 and CDR2 (germline): LNHDA, SQIVND (reference sequence). CDR3 protein: CASMPPPGTAGNTIYF. The CDR3 DNA sequence: TGTGCCAGTATGCCCCCCCCAGGTACCGCTGGAAACACCATATATTTT.

In nucleotides, the CDR3 is TGTGCCAGCAGCCAAGTTTCCAGGGGGCCCAGTGAGCAGTTCTTC. Residues: CASSQVSRGPSEQFF. The chain recombines TRBV3-1 (or the pseudogene TRBV3-2) with TRBJ2-1; 8 bases map to TRBD1. The CDR3 is 15 residues long. Germline CDR1 is LGHDT and CDR2 is YNNKEL (reference sequence). J gave up 9 bases and V 1 base, and 8 bases lay outside the gene matches.

The CDR3 loop is CASSSRTGGYGYTF. DNA for the CDR3: TGTGCCAGCAGCTCCCGGACAGGGGGCTATGGCTACACCTTC. The chain is built from TRBV7-8 and TRBJ1-2; TRBD1 matches at 10 bases. The CDR3 sequence is 14 residues long. Germline trimming cut 4 bases from V and 4 bases from J; bases unmatched to any gene: 3. The germline V gene encodes CDR1 SGHVS and CDR2 FQNEAQ.

The sample holds one count of this clone. This rearrangement joins TRBV21-1 to TRBJ2-6; the DNA was not compared with TRBD2, the D call given in the table. TRBV21-1 is annotated as a pseudogene. The CDR3 runs 17 residues. In DNA form, the CDR3 reads TGTGCCCGCCCCAGCGGGGGAGACCCGGCTGGGGCCAACGTCCTGACTTTC. This translates into CARPSGGDPAGANVLTF.

This clone has a handful of counts. V and J are TRBV10-3 and TRBJ1-1; no definite D call. The germline V gene encodes CDR1 ENHRY and CDR2 SYGVKD. The V end lost 2 bases, the J end lost 5 bases, and 12 bases lay between the germline ends. The CDR3 has 14 residues. As DNA, the CDR3 is TGTGCCATCAGTGAGGGTCCCCAGGCGACTGAAGCTTTCTTT. This sequence encodes CAISEGPQATEAFF.

This clone appeared a few times. The chain links TRBV30 to TRBJ1-1; D is perhaps TRBD1 (6 bases). V was trimmed by 2 bases and J by 6 bases, leaving 10 bases between them. Per the germline V gene, CDR1 is GTSNPN and CDR2 is SVGIG (reference sequence). This CDR3 contains 12 residues. CDR3 residues: CAWSRGIAEAFF. As DNA, the CDR3 is TGTGCCTGGAGTAGGGGGATCGCTGAAGCTTTCTTT.

The rearrangement uses TRBV4-1 and TRBJ1-6; D not certain. From germline, CDR1 is MGHRA and CDR2 YSYEKL. V was clipped by 2 bases and J by 9 bases, with 14 bases between them. CDR3 size: 15 residues. As DNA, the CDR3 is TGCGCCAGCAGCCAATCCGGGGTCGGTTTTTCACCCCTCCACTTT. It translates to CASSQSGVGFSPLHF.

V gene TRBV27 combines with J gene TRBJ1-2; D is perhaps TRBD1 (5 bases). There are 14 residues in the CDR3. The V and J ends lost 5 bases and 1 base respectively, with 11 bases between them. Germline V gene lookup returns CDR1 MNHEY and CDR2 SMNVEV (reference sequence). The CDR3 DNA sequence: TGTGCCAGCAGTCGGGGACTTGGTAACTATGGCTACACCTTC. This encodes CASSRGLGNYGYTF.

The chain uses TRBV7-8 and TRBJ2-7; D possibly corresponds to TRBD2 (6 bases). Germline loops: CDR1 SGHVS, CDR2 FQNEAQ. V lost 3 bases and J 0 bases, leaving 18 bases between the germline ends. The CDR3 consists of 17 residues. The CDR3 region has the DNA TGTGCCAGCAGCTTGCGGGGAATCGGACATAGCTCCTACGAGCAGTACTTC. Translating it yields CASSLRGIGHSSYEQYF. Using reference TRBV7-8 and TRBJ2-7 for the parts outside the CDR3, the full variable domain is GAGVSQSPRYKVAKRGQDVALRCDPISGHVSLFWYQQALGQGPEFLTYFQNEAQLDKSGLPSDRFFAERPEGSVSTLKIQRTQQEDSAVYLCASSLRGIGHSSYEQYFGPGTRLTVT.

V gene TRBV5-1 combines with J gene TRBJ2-1; D may be TRBD1 (5 bases). This CDR3 spans 13 amino acids. Germline V gene sequence: CDR1 SGHRS, CDR2 YFSETQ. V lost 4 bases to trimming and J lost 6 bases, with 11 bases between them. CDR3: CASSPGHPNEQFF. For the CDR3, the DNA is TGCGCCAGCAGCCCCGGACATCCCAATGAGCAGTTCTTC. Looking up the rest from reference TRBV5-1 and TRBJ2-1 gives the full variable domain: KAGVTQTPRYLIKTRGQQVTLSCSPISGHRSVSWYQQTPGQGLQFLFEYFSETQRNKGNFPGRFSGRQFSNSRSEMNVSTLELGDSALYLCASSPGHPNEQFFGPGTRLTVL.

V and J are TRBV28 and TRBJ1-2; TRBD1 is a possible D gene (6 bases). Germline V gene sequence: CDR1 MDHEN, CDR2 SYDVKM. This CDR3 is built from 14 residues. V lost 7 bases to trimming and J lost 2 bases, with 14 bases between them. The CDR3 DNA reads TGTGCCAGCACCCGTGGTGGACAGAACTATGGCTACACCTTC. Translating gives CASTRGGQNYGYTF.

This clone occurred once. The chain is built from TRBV18 and TRBJ2-7; D ambiguous. The germline V and J ends were trimmed by 3 bases and 2 bases, with 11 bases remaining between them. Germline lookup yields CDR1 KGHSH and CDR2 LQKENI. The CDR3 sequence is 14 residues long. CDR3: CASSPNSQTYEQYF. CDR3 coding DNA: TGTGCCAGCTCACCGAACTCCCAAACCTACGAGCAGTACTTC.

This clone was found once. The chain links TRBV2 to TRBJ2-3; possibly TRBD2 for D (5 bases). The CDR3 extends over 15 amino acids. The germline gives CDR1 SNHLY, CDR2 FYNNEI. Deletions cut 1 base from V and 6 bases from J, with 14 bases between. The CDR3 here is CASSEEGRRVDTQYF. The CDR3 DNA is TGTGCCAGCAGTGAAGAGGGTAGGCGGGTGGATACGCAGTATTTT.

CDR3 DNA: TGCGCCAGCAGCTCCCCTAGGGGGCCAAACCAAGAGACCCAGTACTTC. Protein product: CASSSPRGPNQETQYF. This rearrangement joins TRBV5-1 to TRBJ2-5, with 7 bases aligning to TRBD1. Germline values: CDR1 SGHRS, CDR2 YFSETQ. The CDR3 runs 16 residues. V lost 3 bases to trimming and J lost 0 bases; unmatched junction nucleotides: 8. The full variable domain, completed using reference TRBV5-1 and TRBJ2-5, is KAGVTQTPRYLIKTRGQQVTLSCSPISGHRSVSWYQQTPGQGLQFLFEYFSETQRNKGNFPGRFSGRQFSNSRSEMNVSTLELGDSALYLCASSSPRGPNQETQYFGPGTRLLVL.

The V and J genes are TRBV2 and TRBJ2-5; D perhaps matches TRBD1 (5 bases). The V gene lost 5 bases and the J gene lost 2 bases, with 9 bases spanning the gap. Germline V gives CDR1 SNHLY, CDR2 FYNNEI. The CDR3 covers 13 residues. The CDR3 coding sequence is TGTGCCAGCAGTTCCCAGGGACAAGAGACCCAGTACTTC. Protein: CASSSQGQETQYF.

The chain links TRBV4-3 to TRBJ1-6; TRBD1 might be the D (5 bases). The CDR3 runs to 16 residues. Between the trimmed V and J ends, which lost 0 bases and 7 bases, there was a span of 13 bases. CDR1 is LGHNA, CDR2 YSLEER, per germline. The DNA of the CDR3 is TGCGCCAGCAGCCAAGATCTCCAGGGATGGAATTCACCCCTCCACTTT. Protein product: CASSQDLQGWNSPLHF.

The chain employs TRBV20-1 and TRBJ2-7; D unresolved. The length of the CDR3 is 10 residues. Between the trimmed V and J ends, which lost 3 bases and 4 bases, there was a span of 4 bases. Germline V gene lookup returns CDR1 DFQATT and CDR2 SNEGSKA (reference sequence). This CDR3 is CSASKYEQYF. The CDR3 nucleotides are TGCAGTGCTAGCAAATACGAGCAGTACTTC.

In this sample, this clone turned up a few times. V is TRBV6-6 and J is TRBJ2-3; 16 nucleotides agree with TRBD2. V lost 5 bases to trimming and J lost 1 base; unmatched junction nucleotides: 6. The CDR3 loop spans 18 amino acids. CDR1 MNHNY and CDR2 SVGAGI come from the germline V gene (reference sequence). CDR3 loop: CASSPGTSGGAGTDTQYF. CDR3 coding DNA: TGTGCCAGCAGTCCCGGGACTAGCGGGGGGGCAGGCACAGATACGCAGTATTTT.

This clone is a singleton in its sample. This rearrangement joins TRBV5-8 to TRBJ1-6; D remains unclear. V lost 4 bases and J 3 bases, leaving 8 bases between the germline ends. Germline V gene lookup returns CDR1 SGHTS and CDR2 YDEGEE. The CDR3 runs to 14 residues. Written as DNA, the CDR3 is TGTGCCAGCAGCGGACTTGGCTATAATTCACCCCTCCACTTT. It encodes CASSGLGYNSPLHF.

V gene TRBV5-3 combines with J gene TRBJ1-1, with TRBD1 matching over 12 bases. TRBV5-3 is assigned to the ORF class and has an uncertain function. CDR3 length: 19 amino acids. The V and J ends lost 2 bases and 8 bases, in that order; junction bases with no gene match: 19. DNA of the CDR3: TGTGCCAGAAGCTTCCACCGTGGGACAGGGGGCGCATCTGGCTTAGAAGCTTTCTTT. The encoded protein is CARSFHRGTGGASGLEAFF.

The chain combines TRBV28 with TRBJ2-1; 10 bases fit TRBD1. The CDR3 sequence is 13 residues long. Germline assignment: CDR1 MDHEN and CDR2 SYDVKM. The V segment lost 10 bases and the J segment 9 bases; nucleotides outside the gene matches: 9. The CDR3 here is CATKGQGKGEQFF. The CDR3 DNA follows: TGTGCCACCAAGGGACAGGGGAAGGGTGAGCAGTTCTTC.

The chain uses TRBV18 and TRBJ2-7; D remains unclear. CDR1 is KGHSH, CDR2 LQKENI, per germline. The CDR3 loop spans 12 amino acids. Deletions cut 4 bases from V and 8 bases from J, with 12 bases between. The CDR3 DNA follows: TGTGCCAGCTCACTCCAGCCGGAGCAGCAGTACTTC. Amino acids: CASSLQPEQQYF.